The next 4 T cell receptor beta chains were all read from a single sample in a study of long-term antiretroviral therapy in people with HIV. Version v3.0 of the immunoSEQ assay was performed at survey level. TCRdb's copy holds only in-frame clones and misses some; the assay was immunoSEQ multiplex PCR. The sample yields tens of thousands of clones, 81% seen once. Sequences were derived from unsorted PBMCs, sampled 1.5 years after starting antiretroviral therapy. These TCRs come from a man between 25 and 39 years old with HIV.

The chain is built from TRBV29-1 and TRBJ2-2, with D hard to call. The V end was cut by 7 bases, the J end by 4 bases, with 7 bases between. CDR3 length: 11 residues. Germline-derived CDR1 and CDR2 are SQVTM and ANQGSEA. CDR3 protein: CSAEGTGELFF. As DNA, the CDR3 is TGCAGCGCGGAAGGCACCGGGGAGCTGTTTTTT.

The chain is built from TRBV5-4 and TRBJ2-1; 10 bases map to TRBD1. The germline V gene encodes CDR1 SGHNT and CDR2 YYREEE (reference sequence). The CDR3 covers 15 residues. J gave up 5 bases and V 6 bases, and 8 bases lay outside the gene matches. CDR3 sequence (DNA): TGTGCCAGCAAACGGGACAGGGGAATGAACAATGAGCAGTTCTTC. Translation: CASKRDRGMNNEQFF. Full variable domain (missing parts from reference TRBV5-4 and TRBJ2-1): ETGVTQSPTHLIKTRGQQVTLRCSSQSGHNTVSWYQQALGQGPQFIFQYYREEENGRGNFPPRFSGLQFPNYSSELNVNALELDDSALYLCASKRDRGMNNEQFFGPGTRLTVL.

As to this clone: This sample also contains other DNA sequences that code for the same CDR3. This chain joins TRBV5-1 and TRBJ2-3; no definite D call. From germline, CDR1 is SGHRS and CDR2 YFSETQ. The V gene lost 4 bases and the J gene lost 6 bases, with 15 bases spanning the gap. CDR3 length: 14 residues. The CDR3 sequence is CASSLGSFTDTQYF. The CDR3 DNA is TGCGCCAGCAGCCTTGGGTCATTCACCGATACGCAGTATTTT.

CDR3 in amino acids: CASSSGANVLTF. The CDR3 DNA sequence: TGTGCCAGCAGCTCTGGGGCCAACGTCCTGACTTTC. This chain links TRBV7-6 with TRBJ2-6, with unresolved D. Germline assignment: CDR1 SGHVS and CDR2 FNYEAQ. The CDR3 is made up of 12 amino acids. V was shortened by 4 bases and J by 2 bases, with 0 bases between the two germline ends.